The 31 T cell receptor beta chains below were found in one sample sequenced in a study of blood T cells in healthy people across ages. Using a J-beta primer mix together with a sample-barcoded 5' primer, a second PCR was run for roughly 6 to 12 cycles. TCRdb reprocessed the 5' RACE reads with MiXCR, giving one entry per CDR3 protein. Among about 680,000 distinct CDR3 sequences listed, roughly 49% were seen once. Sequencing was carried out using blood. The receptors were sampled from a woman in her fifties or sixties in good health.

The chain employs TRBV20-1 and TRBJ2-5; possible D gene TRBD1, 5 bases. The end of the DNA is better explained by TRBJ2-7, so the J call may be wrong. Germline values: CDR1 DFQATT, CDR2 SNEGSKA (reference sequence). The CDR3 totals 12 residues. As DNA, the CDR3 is TGCAGTGCCCCCCGCCAGGGCCACGAGCAGTACTTC. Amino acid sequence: CSAPRQGHEQYF.

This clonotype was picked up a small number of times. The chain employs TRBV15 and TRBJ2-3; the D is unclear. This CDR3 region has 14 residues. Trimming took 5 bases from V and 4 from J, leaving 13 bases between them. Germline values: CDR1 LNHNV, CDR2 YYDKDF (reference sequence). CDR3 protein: CATSPDKYADTQYF. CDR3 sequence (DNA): TGTGCCACCAGCCCTGACAAATATGCAGATACGCAGTATTTT.

CDR3 sequence (DNA): TGCAGTGCTCCCCCCGGGACAAAAGGCGACGAGCAGTACTTC. Its translation: CSAPPGTKGDEQYF. The chain uses TRBV20-1 and TRBJ2-7; possible D gene TRBD1, 6 bases. The ends were cut back, 5 bases at V and 5 bases at J, with 19 bases in the middle. CDR3 length equals 14 residues. Per germline, CDR1 DFQATT and CDR2 SNEGSKA (reference sequence).

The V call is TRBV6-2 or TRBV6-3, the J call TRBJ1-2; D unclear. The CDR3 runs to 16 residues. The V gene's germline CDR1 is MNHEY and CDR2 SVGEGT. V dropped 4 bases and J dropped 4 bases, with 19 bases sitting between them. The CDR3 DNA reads TGTGCCAGCAGTTCTCGTATTACTACCTGGAGCTATGGCTACACCTTC. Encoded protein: CASSSRITTWSYGYTF.

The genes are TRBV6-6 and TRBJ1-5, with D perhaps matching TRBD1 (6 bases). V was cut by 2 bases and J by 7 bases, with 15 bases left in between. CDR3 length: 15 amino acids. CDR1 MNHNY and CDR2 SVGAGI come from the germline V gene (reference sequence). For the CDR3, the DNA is TGTGCCAGCAGTTACGTCGGCAGGGGTGGACAGCCCCAGCATTTT. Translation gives CASSYVGRGGQPQHF.

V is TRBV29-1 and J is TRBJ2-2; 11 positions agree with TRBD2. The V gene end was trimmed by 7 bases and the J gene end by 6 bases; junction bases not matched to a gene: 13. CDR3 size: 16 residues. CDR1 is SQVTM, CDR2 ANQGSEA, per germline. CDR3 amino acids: CSGQRNLAGGAGELFF. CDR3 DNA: TGCAGCGGCCAGCGGAACTTAGCGGGAGGGGCCGGGGAGCTGTTTTTT.

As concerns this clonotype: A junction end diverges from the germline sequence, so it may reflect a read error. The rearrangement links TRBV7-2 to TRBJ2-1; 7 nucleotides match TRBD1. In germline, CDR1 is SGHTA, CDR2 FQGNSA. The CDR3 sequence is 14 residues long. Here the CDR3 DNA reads TGTGCCAGCAGCTTAGCATACAGGGGTAATGAGCTGTTCTTC. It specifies CASSLAYRGNELFF.

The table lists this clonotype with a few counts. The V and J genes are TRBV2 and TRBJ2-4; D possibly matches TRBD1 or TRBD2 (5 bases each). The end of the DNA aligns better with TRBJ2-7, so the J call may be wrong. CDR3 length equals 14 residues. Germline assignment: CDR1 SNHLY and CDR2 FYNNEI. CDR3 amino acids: CASLRDLKRHEQYF. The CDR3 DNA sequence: TGTGCCAGTCTACGGGACCTGAAACGCCACGAGCAGTACTTC.

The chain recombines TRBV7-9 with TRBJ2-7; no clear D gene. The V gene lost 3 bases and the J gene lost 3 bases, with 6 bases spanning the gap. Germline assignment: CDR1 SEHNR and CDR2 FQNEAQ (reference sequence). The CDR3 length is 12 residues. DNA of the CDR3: TGTGCCAGCAGCTTTAATCTCTACGAGCAGTACTTC. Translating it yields CASSFNLYEQYF. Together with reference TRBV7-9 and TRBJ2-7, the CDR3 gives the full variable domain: DTGVSQNPRHKITKRGQNVTFRCDPISEHNRLYWYRQTLGQGPEFLTYFQNEAQLEKSRLLSDRFSAERPKGSFSTLEIQRTEQGDSAMYLCASSFNLYEQYFGPGTRLTVT.

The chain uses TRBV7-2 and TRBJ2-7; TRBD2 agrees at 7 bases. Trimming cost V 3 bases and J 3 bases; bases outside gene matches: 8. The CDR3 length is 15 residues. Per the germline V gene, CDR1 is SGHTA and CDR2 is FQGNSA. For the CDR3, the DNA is TGTGCCAGCAGCTTCACCGCGGGGGAAGGCTACGAGCAGTACTTC. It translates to CASSFTAGEGYEQYF.

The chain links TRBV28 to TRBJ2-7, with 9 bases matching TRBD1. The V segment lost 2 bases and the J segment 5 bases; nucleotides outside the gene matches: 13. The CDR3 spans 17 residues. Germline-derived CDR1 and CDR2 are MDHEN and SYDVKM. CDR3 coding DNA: TGTGCCAGCAGTTTACTGATACCCGGGACAGGGCAACACGAGCAGTACTTC. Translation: CASSLLIPGTGQHEQYF.

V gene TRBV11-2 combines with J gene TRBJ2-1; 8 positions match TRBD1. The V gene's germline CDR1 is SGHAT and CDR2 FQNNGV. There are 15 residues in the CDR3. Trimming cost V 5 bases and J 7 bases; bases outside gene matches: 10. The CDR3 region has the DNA TGTGCCAGCAGCCCCAGGACAGGGTTTTTTAATGAGCAGTTCTTC. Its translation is CASSPRTGFFNEQFF.

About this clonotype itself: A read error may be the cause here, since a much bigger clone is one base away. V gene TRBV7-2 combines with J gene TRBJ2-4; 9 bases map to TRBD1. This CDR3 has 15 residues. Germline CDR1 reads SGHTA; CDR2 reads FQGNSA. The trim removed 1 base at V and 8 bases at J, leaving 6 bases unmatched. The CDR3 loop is CASSLGGQGKDIQYF. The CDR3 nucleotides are TGTGCCAGCAGCTTAGGGGGACAGGGTAAAGACATTCAGTACTTC. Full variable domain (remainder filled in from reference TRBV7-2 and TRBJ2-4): GAGVSQSPSNKVTEKGKDVELRCDPISGHTALYWYRQSLGQGLEFLIYFQGNSAPDKSGLPSDRFSAERTGGSVSTLTIQRTQQEDSAVYLCASSLGGQGKDIQYFGAGTRLSVL.

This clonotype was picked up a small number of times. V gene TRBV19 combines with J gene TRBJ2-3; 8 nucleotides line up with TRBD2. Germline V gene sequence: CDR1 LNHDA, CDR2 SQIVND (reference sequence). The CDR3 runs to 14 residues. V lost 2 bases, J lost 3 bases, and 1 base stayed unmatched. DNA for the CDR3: TGTGCCAGTAGTATAAGACTAGCGACAGATACGCAGTATTTT. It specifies CASSIRLATDTQYF.

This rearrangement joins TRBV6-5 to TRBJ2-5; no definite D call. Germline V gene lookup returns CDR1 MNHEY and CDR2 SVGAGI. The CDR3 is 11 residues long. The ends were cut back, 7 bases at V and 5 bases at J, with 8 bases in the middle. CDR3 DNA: TGTGCCAGCACTAGTTTTGAGACCCAGTACTTC. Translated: CASTSFETQYF.

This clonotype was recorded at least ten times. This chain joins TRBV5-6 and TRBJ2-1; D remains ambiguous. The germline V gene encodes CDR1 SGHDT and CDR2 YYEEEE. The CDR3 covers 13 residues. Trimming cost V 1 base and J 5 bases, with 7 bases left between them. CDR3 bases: TGTGCCAGCAGCTTGACAGCTAACAATGAGCAGTTCTTC. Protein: CASSLTANNEQFF.

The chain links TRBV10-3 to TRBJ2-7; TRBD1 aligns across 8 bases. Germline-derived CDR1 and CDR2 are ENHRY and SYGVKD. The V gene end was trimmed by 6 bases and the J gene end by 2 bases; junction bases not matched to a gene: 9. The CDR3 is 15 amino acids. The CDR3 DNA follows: TGTGCCATCAGCGCTACCGGGACAGGTCCCTACGAGCAGTACTTC. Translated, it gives CAISATGTGPYEQYF.

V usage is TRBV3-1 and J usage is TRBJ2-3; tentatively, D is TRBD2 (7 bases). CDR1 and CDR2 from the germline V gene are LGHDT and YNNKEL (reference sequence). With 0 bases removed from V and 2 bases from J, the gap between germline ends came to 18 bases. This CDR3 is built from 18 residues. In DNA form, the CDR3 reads TGTGCCAGCAGCCAAGATAGGGGGGGACTCCATTCCACAGATACGCAGTATTTT. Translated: CASSQDRGGLHSTDTQYF.

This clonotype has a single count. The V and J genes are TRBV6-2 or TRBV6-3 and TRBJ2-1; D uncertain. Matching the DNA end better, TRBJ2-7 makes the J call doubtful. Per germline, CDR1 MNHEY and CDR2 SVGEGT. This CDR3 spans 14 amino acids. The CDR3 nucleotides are TGTGCCAGCAGTTCCTCATCTACAGCAAATGAGCAGTACTTC. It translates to CASSSSSTANEQYF.

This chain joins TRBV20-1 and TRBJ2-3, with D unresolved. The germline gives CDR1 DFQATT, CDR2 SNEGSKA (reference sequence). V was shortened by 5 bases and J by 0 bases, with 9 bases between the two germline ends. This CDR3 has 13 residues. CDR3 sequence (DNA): TGCAGTGCTCGACGAACTAGCACAGATACGCAGTATTTT. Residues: CSARRTSTDTQYF.

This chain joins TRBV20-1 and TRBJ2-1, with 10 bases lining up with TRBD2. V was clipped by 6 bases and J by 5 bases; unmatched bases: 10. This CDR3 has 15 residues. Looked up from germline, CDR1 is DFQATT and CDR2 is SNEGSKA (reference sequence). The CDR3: CSARISGRLDNEQFF. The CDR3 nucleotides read TGCAGTGCCCGGATTAGCGGGAGGTTGGACAATGAGCAGTTCTTC.

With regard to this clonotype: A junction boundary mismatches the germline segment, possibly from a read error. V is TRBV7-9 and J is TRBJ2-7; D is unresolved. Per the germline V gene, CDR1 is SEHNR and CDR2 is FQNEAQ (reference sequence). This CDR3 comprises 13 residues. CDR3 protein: CASSSQMSYGQYF. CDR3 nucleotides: TGTGCCAGCAGCTCTCAGATGTCCTACGGGCAGTACTTC.

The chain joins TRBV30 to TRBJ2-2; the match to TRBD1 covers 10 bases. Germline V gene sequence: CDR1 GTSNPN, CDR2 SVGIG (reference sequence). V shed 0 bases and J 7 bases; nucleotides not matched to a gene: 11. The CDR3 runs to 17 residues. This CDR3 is CAWSVGQGQGSIGELFF. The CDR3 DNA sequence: TGTGCCTGGAGTGTCGGCCAGGGACAGGGGTCGATCGGGGAGCTGTTTTTT.

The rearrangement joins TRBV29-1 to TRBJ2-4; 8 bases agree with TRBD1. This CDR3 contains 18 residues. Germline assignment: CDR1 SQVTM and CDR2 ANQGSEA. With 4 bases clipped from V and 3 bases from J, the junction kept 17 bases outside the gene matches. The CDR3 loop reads CSVASWTGHERGKNIQYF. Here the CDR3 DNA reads TGCAGCGTTGCCTCCTGGACAGGGCACGAGAGGGGCAAAAACATTCAGTACTTC.

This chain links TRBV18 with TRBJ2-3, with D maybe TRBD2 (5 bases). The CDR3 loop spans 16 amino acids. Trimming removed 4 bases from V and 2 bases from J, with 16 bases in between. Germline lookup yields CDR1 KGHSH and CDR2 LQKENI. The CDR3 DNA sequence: TGTGCCAGCTCACTCTCACCGGACTCGATCACAGATACGCAGTATTTT. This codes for CASSLSPDSITDTQYF.

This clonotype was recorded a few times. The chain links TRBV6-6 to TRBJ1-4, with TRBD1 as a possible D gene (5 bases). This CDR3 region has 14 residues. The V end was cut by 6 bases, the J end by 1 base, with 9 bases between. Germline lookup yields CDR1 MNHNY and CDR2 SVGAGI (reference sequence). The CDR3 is CASSLGGTNEKLFF. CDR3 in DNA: TGTGCCAGCAGCCTTGGGGGAACTAATGAAAAACTGTTTTTT.

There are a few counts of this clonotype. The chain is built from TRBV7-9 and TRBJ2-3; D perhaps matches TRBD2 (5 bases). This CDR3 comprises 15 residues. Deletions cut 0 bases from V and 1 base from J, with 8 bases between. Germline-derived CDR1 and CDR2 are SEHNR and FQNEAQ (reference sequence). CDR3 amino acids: CASSLAGAGTDTQYF. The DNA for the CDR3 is TGTGCCAGCAGCTTAGCGGGAGCTGGCACAGATACGCAGTATTTT.

The CDR3 sequence: CASSLHRGWNTEAFF. Here the CDR3 DNA reads TGTGCCAGCAGTCTCCATCGGGGCTGGAACACTGAAGCTTTCTTT. V gene TRBV27 combines with J gene TRBJ1-1; D is possibly TRBD1 (5 bases). The V end lost 5 bases, the J end lost 1 base, and 14 bases lay between the germline ends. The CDR3 contains 15 residues. The germline gives CDR1 MNHEY, CDR2 SMNVEV (reference sequence).

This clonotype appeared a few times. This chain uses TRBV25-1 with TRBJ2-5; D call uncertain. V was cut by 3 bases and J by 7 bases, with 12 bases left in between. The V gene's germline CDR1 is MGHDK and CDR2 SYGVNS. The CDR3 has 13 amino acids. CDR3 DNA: TGTGCCAGCAGTGATGGACCGCGGCGGACCCAGTACTTC. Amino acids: CASSDGPRRTQYF.

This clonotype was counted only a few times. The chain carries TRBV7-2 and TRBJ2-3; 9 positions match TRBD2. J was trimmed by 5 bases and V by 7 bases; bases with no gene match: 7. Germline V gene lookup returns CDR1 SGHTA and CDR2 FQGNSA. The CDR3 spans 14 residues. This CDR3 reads CASKGGRAKDTQYF. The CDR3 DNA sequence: TGTGCCAGCAAGGGCGGGAGGGCCAAAGATACGCAGTATTTT.

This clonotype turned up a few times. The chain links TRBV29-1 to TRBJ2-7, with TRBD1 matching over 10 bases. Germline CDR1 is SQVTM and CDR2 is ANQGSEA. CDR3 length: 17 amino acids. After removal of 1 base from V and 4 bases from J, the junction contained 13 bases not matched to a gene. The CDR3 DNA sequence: TGCAGCGTTGAAGTACCATTGTTTGGGACAGGGGTTTACGAGCAGTACTTC. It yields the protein CSVEVPLFGTGVYEQYF.